The 20 T cell receptor beta chains below were found in one sample sequenced in a study of identical twins. Each CDR3 protein gets one entry after TCRdb re-called the 5' RACE reads with MiXCR. The sample lists some 730,000 distinct CDR3 sequences, about 20% occurring once. These same data were also listed under a study on T cells expressing NK-cell markers.

Sequencing was carried out using PBMCs. The receptor set was obtained from a woman under 30 in good health.

The chain recombines TRBV5-5 with TRBJ2-1, with 7 bases identical to TRBD1. The length of the CDR3 is 13 residues. Germline V gene sequence: CDR1 SGHKS, CDR2 YYEKEE (reference sequence). Trimming cost V 3 bases and J 5 bases; bases outside gene matches: 2. DNA of the CDR3: TGTGCCAGCAGCTACAGGGGAGACAATGAGCAGTTCTTC. This translates into CASSYRGDNEQFF.

This clonotype appeared a few times. V and J are TRBV6-5 and TRBJ2-5; D perhaps matches TRBD2 (6 bases). Germline values: CDR1 MNHEY, CDR2 SVGAGI. V gave up 0 bases and J gave up 9 bases, with 17 bases separating them. This CDR3 has 15 amino acids. CDR3 sequence reads: CASSYSRDLLMAQYF. DNA of the CDR3: TGTGCCAGCAGTTACTCGAGGGACTTACTAATGGCCCAGTACTTC.

The J gene is TRBJ2-7, the V gene TRBV7-2; possibly TRBD2 for D (6 bases). Germline CDR1 reads SGHTA; CDR2 reads FQGNSA. V lost 3 bases, J lost 1 base, and 13 bases lay in between. The CDR3 has 15 residues. CDR3 bases: TGTGCCAGCAGCTTTTTGCGGGGAGGTTCCTACGAGCAGTACTTC. This codes for CASSFLRGGSYEQYF.

Many counts were recorded for this clonotype. J is TRBJ2-1 and V is TRBV2; 12 bases align to TRBD2. The J segment lost 7 bases and the V segment lost 6 bases, leaving 7 bases of the junction unmatched. Germline lookup yields CDR1 SNHLY and CDR2 FYNNEI. CDR3 length equals 15 residues. The CDR3 bases are TGTGCCAGCAGCCGTCTAGCGGGGGGGCTGAATGAGCAGTTCTTC. As protein: CASSRLAGGLNEQFF.

The rearrangement links TRBV11-2 to TRBJ1-1, with 11 bases aligning to TRBD1. J was trimmed by 6 bases and V by 7 bases; bases with no gene match: 13. Per germline, CDR1 SGHAT and CDR2 FQNNGV. CDR3 length: 16 residues. CDR3 region: CASNLGTGGVSAEAFF. DNA of the CDR3: TGTGCCAGCAACCTGGGGACAGGGGGAGTATCGGCTGAAGCTTTCTTT.

This clonotype was seen ten or more times. Here the CDR3 DNA reads TGTGCCAGCAGTGAAGCCCTACTAGCGGGAGTACCGTACAATGAGCAGTTCTTC. Its protein product is CASSEALLAGVPYNEQFF. The genes are TRBV2 and TRBJ2-1; 11 bases line up with TRBD2. Germline values: CDR1 SNHLY, CDR2 FYNNEI. V shed 0 bases and J 4 bases; nucleotides not matched to a gene: 8. CDR3 length: 18 amino acids.

This clonotype was counted between two and nine times. The genes are TRBV6-5 and TRBJ1-6, with D unclear. This CDR3 is built from 14 residues. Trimming cost V 4 bases and J 6 bases, with 10 bases left between them. Germline V gene sequence: CDR1 MNHEY, CDR2 SVGAGI. The CDR3 DNA reads TGTGCCAGCAGTTCCACGGGCGCTAATTCACCCCTCCACTTT. This codes for CASSSTGANSPLHF.

The chain joins TRBV10-3 to TRBJ2-7; D call uncertain. This CDR3 has 14 residues. Trimming removed 10 bases from V and 0 bases from J, with 16 bases in between. Germline lookup yields CDR1 ENHRY and CDR2 SYGVKD. CDR3 amino acids: CATSGPTSSYEQYF. CDR3 DNA sequence: TGTGCCACCTCGGGCCCCACGAGCTCCTACGAGCAGTACTTC.

The rearrangement joins TRBV7-3 to TRBJ2-1, with 7 bases matching TRBD2. Germline-derived CDR1 and CDR2 are SGHTA and FQGTGA. Losses at the gene ends were 3 bases for V and 4 bases for J; bases not matched to a gene: 6. The CDR3 contains 15 residues. The chain's CDR3 is CASSFHGGKYNEQFF. CDR3 nucleotide sequence: TGTGCCAGCAGCTTTCACGGGGGGAAATACAATGAGCAGTTCTTC.

The chain has TRBV4-1 and TRBJ2-1; possibly TRBD2 for D (5 bases). The CDR3 sequence is 13 residues long. Trimming left V 4 bases short and J 8 bases short, with 12 bases between. From germline, CDR1 is MGHRA and CDR2 YSYEKL. Here the CDR3 DNA reads TGCGCCAGCAGCCGACCTCCGCGGGATGAGCAGTTCTTC. The encoded protein is CASSRPPRDEQFF.

The genes are TRBV12-3 or TRBV12-4 and TRBJ2-7; weak D call: TRBD2 (8 bases). Trimming stripped 6 bases from V and 7 bases from J, with 25 bases between. The CDR3 has 16 amino acids. The CDR3 protein is CASRPGRGREFKEQYF. In nucleotides, the CDR3 is TGTGCCAGCAGACCCGGGAGGGGGCGGGAGTTCAAGGAGCAGTACTTC.

The chain joins TRBV3-1 to TRBJ2-3; 7 nucleotides match TRBD1. Germline CDR1 is LGHDT and CDR2 is YNNKEL (reference sequence). The junction had 8 bases not matched to a gene; V was cut back by 5 bases and J by 0 bases. The CDR3 extends over 16 amino acids. The CDR3 region is CASSFGTATSTDTQYF. CDR3 sequence (DNA): TGTGCCAGCAGCTTCGGGACAGCCACTAGCACAGATACGCAGTATTTT.

The chain uses TRBV6-1 and TRBJ2-7, with TRBD1 identical over 9 bases. Germline trimming cut 5 bases from V and 0 bases from J; bases unmatched to any gene: 8. Germline lookup yields CDR1 MNHNS and CDR2 SASEGT. The CDR3 contains 16 residues. CDR3 coding DNA: TGTGCCAGCAGTCGCCGGCCGGGACAGGGCTCCTACGAGCAGTACTTC. It is translated as CASSRRPGQGSYEQYF.

The chain has TRBV7-9 and TRBJ2-7; D might be TRBD2 (6 bases). CDR3 size: 15 residues. CDR1 SEHNR and CDR2 FQNEAQ come from the germline V gene (reference sequence). Trimming removed 7 bases from V and 7 bases from J, with 23 bases in between. The CDR3 DNA reads as TGTGCCAGCATCGCAACCGGGCCACTAGCCGAGGAGCAGTACTTC. Amino acids: CASIATGPLAEEQYF.

The chain links TRBV21-1 to TRBJ2-3; the listed D gene, TRBD1, was not tested against the DNA. TRBV21-1 is deemed a pseudogene. The CDR3 runs to 16 residues. The CDR3 loop is CASSRKPKPGTDTQYF. The DNA for the CDR3 is TGTGCCAGCAGCAGAAAACCCAAGCCGGGGACAGATACGCAGTATTTT.

The chain is built from TRBV19 and TRBJ2-3; D unresolved. There are 15 residues in the CDR3. The germline V gene encodes CDR1 LNHDA and CDR2 SQIVND (reference sequence). Trimming left V 6 bases short and J 2 bases short, with 15 bases between. DNA for the CDR3: TGTGCCAGTAGCCTGGTCTATGGAATCACAGATACGCAGTATTTT. It is translated as CASSLVYGITDTQYF.

The V call is TRBV7-8, the J call TRBJ2-1; tentatively, D is TRBD2 (5 bases). This CDR3 has 14 residues. The ends were cut back, 4 bases at V and 3 bases at J, with 10 bases in the middle. The germline V gene encodes CDR1 SGHVS and CDR2 FQNEAQ. The CDR3 spells CASSSPGYYNEQFF. The CDR3 region has the DNA TGTGCCAGCAGCTCACCGGGATACTACAATGAGCAGTTCTTC.

The chain couples TRBV20-1 to TRBJ2-5, with 11 nucleotides matching TRBD2. In germline, CDR1 is DFQATT, CDR2 SNEGSKA (reference sequence). Unmatched junction bases numbered 6, after V lost 1 base and J lost 8 bases. This CDR3 has 14 amino acids. CDR3 amino acids: CSARVLAGADTQYF. CDR3 nucleotide sequence: TGCAGTGCTAGAGTACTAGCGGGGGCCGATACCCAGTACTTC.

This clonotype has a handful of counts. This sequence joins TRBV12-3 or TRBV12-4 and TRBJ2-2; 9 nucleotides align to TRBD1. Trimming took 8 bases from V and 7 from J; bases not matched to a gene: 8. The CDR3 totals 14 residues. The CDR3 region is CASPMGQGFGELFF. Written as DNA, the CDR3 is TGTGCCAGCCCCATGGGACAGGGATTCGGGGAGCTGTTTTTT.

The chain employs TRBV7-2 and TRBJ2-2; 8 bases align to TRBD2. Germline assignment: CDR1 SGHTA and CDR2 FQGNSA. This CDR3 is 16 amino acids long. The trim removed 5 bases at V and 5 bases at J, leaving 10 bases unmatched. The CDR3 is CASSPKSGRRTGELFF. In DNA form, the CDR3 reads TGTGCCAGCAGCCCAAAGAGCGGGAGACGGACCGGGGAGCTGTTTTTT.